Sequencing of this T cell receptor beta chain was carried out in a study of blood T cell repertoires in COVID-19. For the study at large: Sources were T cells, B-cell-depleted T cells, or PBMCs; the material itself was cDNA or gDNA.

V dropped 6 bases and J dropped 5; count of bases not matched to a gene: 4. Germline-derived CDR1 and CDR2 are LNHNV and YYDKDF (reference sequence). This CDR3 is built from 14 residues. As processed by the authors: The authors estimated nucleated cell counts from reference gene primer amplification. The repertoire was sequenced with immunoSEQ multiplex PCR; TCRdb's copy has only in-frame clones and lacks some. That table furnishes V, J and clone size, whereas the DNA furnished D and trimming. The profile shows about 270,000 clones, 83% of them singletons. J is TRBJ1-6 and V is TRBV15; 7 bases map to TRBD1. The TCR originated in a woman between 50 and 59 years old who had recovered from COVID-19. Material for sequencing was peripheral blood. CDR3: CATRVGTDNSPLHF. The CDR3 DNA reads TGTGCCACCAGAGTAGGGACAGATAATTCACCCCTCCACTTT.